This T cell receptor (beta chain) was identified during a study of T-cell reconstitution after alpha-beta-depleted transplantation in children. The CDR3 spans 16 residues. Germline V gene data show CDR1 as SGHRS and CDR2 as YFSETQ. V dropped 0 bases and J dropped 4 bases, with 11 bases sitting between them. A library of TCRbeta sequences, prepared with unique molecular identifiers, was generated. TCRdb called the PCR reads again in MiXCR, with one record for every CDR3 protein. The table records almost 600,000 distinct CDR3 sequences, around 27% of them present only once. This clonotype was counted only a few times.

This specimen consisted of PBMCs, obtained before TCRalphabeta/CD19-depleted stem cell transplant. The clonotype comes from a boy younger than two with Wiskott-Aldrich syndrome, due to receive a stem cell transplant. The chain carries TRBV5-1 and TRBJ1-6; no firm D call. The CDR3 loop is CASSLGYTEYNSPLHF. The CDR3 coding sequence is TGCGCCAGCAGCTTGGGATATACGGAGTATAATTCACCCCTCCACTTT. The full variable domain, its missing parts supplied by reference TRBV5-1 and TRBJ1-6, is KAGVTQTPRYLIKTRGQQVTLSCSPISGHRSVSWYQQTPGQGLQFLFEYFSETQRNKGNFPGRFSGRQFSNSRSEMNVSTLELGDSALYLCASSLGYTEYNSPLHFGNGTRLTVT.